These 7 T cell receptor beta chains came from one sample sequenced in a study of Graves' ophthalmopathy and Graves' hyperthyroidism (dated by TCRdb to the late 2010s). Sequencer: Illumina HiSeq 2000. For repertoire sequencing, the TCR beta CDR3 regions were amplified from RNA transcripts. The first round was an RT-PCR using HTBI primers with the Qiagen OneStep RT-PCR kit, and this first round was followed by a second-round multiplex PCR, then size selection and purification. In-frame beta chains were kept once TCRdb had trimmed the public reads at Q25 with fastp and called clones with MiXCR. Every distinct CDR3 protein forms one entry, paired with its most common genes and DNA. The sample table lists 350,000 to 400,000 distinct CDR3 sequences, around 20% of them with a count of one. In total, the top ten clones hold roughly 1.5% of the sample. Sequencing used peripheral blood. The source is a woman between 18 and 29 years old with Graves' ophthalmopathy. Donor details come from another sample of the same person, matched by shared clones.

This chain links TRBV20-1 with TRBJ1-5, with a weak D call TRBD1 (6 bases). Germline V gene sequence: CDR1 DFQATT, CDR2 SNEGSKA (reference sequence). Between the trimmed V and J ends, which lost 4 bases and 2 bases, there was a span of 6 bases. The CDR3 covers 12 residues. The CDR3 DNA follows: TGCAGTGCTACAGGGGGCAATCAGCCCCAGCATTTT. This translates into CSATGGNQPQHF.

This chain's CDR3 is CASSLDRSGANVLTF. CDR3 bases: TGTGCCAGCAGCTTAGACCGCTCTGGGGCCAACGTCCTGACTTTC. The chain recombines TRBV11-2 with TRBJ2-6; D call uncertain. The germline gives CDR1 SGHAT, CDR2 FQNNGV. The CDR3 loop spans 15 amino acids. Trimming removed 0 bases from V and 0 bases from J, with 3 bases in between.

Ten or more counts support this clonotype. One end of the junction varies from germline; a read error may be responsible. The J gene is TRBJ2-5, the V gene TRBV12-3 or TRBV12-4; the D gene could be TRBD1 or TRBD2 (5 bases each). The CDR3 is 12 residues long. CDR3 region: CASSPRGEAQYF. CDR3 DNA sequence: TGTGCCAGCAGTCCTAGGGGAGAGGCCCAGTACTTC.

This clonotype was recorded many times. One junction end disagrees with the germline gene, perhaps due to a read error. The CDR3 nucleotides are TGTGCCAGCAGATTCGGACAGAACTACGAGCAGCACTTC. Translation gives CASRFGQNYEQHF. The V gene is TRBV6-2 or TRBV6-3, the J gene TRBJ2-7; D is perhaps TRBD1 (6 bases). CDR3 length: 13 residues. CDR1 MNHEY and CDR2 SVGEGT come from the germline V gene.

This clonotype was seen many times. The chain has TRBV4-1 and TRBJ2-6; D remains unclear. Between the trimmed V and J ends, which lost 5 bases and 6 bases, there was a span of 20 bases. This CDR3 contains 17 residues. Germline CDR1 reads MGHRA; CDR2 reads YSYEKL. The CDR3 DNA is TGCGCCAGCAGCGGTAGAGAACCCTCAGAAAAGGCCAACGTCCTGACTTTC. It translates to CASSGREPSEKANVLTF.

The sample holds many counts of this clonotype. V is TRBV5-1 and J is TRBJ2-7; D not certain. In germline, CDR1 is SGHRS, CDR2 YFSETQ. This CDR3 is 16 amino acids long. Trimming stripped 0 bases from V and 7 bases from J, with 20 bases between. The CDR3 is CASSLVGTALREEQYF. The DNA for the CDR3 is TGCGCCAGCAGCTTGGTAGGCACGGCCCTACGTGAGGAGCAGTACTTC.

This clonotype was seen at least ten times. CDR3 protein: CASSLSVGGGYNSPLHF. The CDR3 DNA follows: TGCGCCAGCAGCTTATCCGTCGGTGGGGGATATAATTCACCCCTCCACTTT. The genes are TRBV5-1 and TRBJ1-6; D possibly corresponds to TRBD1 (5 bases). The germline V and J ends were trimmed by 2 bases and 4 bases, with 16 bases remaining between them. Per the germline V gene, CDR1 is SGHRS and CDR2 is YFSETQ. This CDR3 has 17 residues. Variable domain in full (rest from reference TRBV5-1 and TRBJ1-6): KAGVTQTPRYLIKTRGQQVTLSCSPISGHRSVSWYQQTPGQGLQFLFEYFSETQRNKGNFPGRFSGRQFSNSRSEMNVSTLELGDSALYLCASSLSVGGGYNSPLHFGNGTRLTVT.